This T cell receptor (beta chain) was found in a study of cytomegalovirus exposure and HLA in healthy donors. The length of the CDR3 is 14 residues. Trimming removed 5 bases from V and 1 base from J; junction bases left unmatched: 2. CDR1 is SGHTA, CDR2 FQGTGA, per germline. Amplification used 60 Vbeta primers and 13 Jbeta primers. TCRdb's table, derived via immunoSEQ multiplex PCR, lists solely in-frame clones and lacks some. Of about 180,000 clones detected, 60% to 85% appear once; the ten largest clones hold under 7.5%. This clone has more than one count but fewer than ten. The receptor comes from a man aged 40-55 years in good health and CMV-seronegative. The chain combines TRBV7-3 with TRBJ2-5, with TRBD1 matching 9 bases. Material for sequencing was PBMCs. The CDR3 region has the DNA TGTGCCAGCAGCCGACAGGGGGGCCAAGAGACCCAGTACTTC. As protein: CASSRQGGQETQYF.